The T cell receptor (beta chain) under discussion was sequenced for a study of OX40 agonist ivuxolimab in advanced cancers. Study context: Checkpoint inhibitors had been given previously to under 50% of patients.

Assay used: immunoSEQ multiplex PCR; TCRdb lists only in-frame clones, some missing. The data show 50,000 to 70,000 clones, 85% seen once. Patients were ruled out by autoimmune disease history or systemic immunosuppression. Points from the study as a whole: Partial responders treated at 0.1-3.0 mg/kg exhibited clonal expansion among the lowest measured.

About this clone: Antigen unknown.

The CDR3 sequence is 14 residues long. V dropped 5 bases and J dropped 5 bases, with 12 bases sitting between them. The starting material was CD4+ or CD8+ T cells sorted from blood, obtained in a trial of the OX40 agonist ivuxolimab. The receptor comes from an adult with an advanced solid tumor such as melanoma, head and neck, liver or kidney cancer. V usage is TRBV7-1 and J usage is TRBJ1-4; maybe TRBD1 (6 bases). TRBV7-1 is filed as an ORF, its function uncertain. In DNA, the CDR3 is TGTGCCAGCAGCCTAGACGGGGGCAATGAAAAACTGTTTTTT. It encodes CASSLDGGNEKLFF.